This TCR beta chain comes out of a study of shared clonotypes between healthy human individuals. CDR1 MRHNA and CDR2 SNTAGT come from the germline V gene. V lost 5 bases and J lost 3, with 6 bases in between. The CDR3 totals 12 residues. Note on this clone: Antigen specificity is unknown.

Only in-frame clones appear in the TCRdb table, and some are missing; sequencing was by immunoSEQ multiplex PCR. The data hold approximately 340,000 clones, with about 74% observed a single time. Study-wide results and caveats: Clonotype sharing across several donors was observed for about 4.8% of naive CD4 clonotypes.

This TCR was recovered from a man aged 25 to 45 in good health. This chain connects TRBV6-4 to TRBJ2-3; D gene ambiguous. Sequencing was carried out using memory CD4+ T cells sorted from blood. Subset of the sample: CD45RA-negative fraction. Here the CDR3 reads CASSHGTDTQYF. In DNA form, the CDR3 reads TGTGCCAGCAGTCACGGGACAGATACGCAGTATTTT.